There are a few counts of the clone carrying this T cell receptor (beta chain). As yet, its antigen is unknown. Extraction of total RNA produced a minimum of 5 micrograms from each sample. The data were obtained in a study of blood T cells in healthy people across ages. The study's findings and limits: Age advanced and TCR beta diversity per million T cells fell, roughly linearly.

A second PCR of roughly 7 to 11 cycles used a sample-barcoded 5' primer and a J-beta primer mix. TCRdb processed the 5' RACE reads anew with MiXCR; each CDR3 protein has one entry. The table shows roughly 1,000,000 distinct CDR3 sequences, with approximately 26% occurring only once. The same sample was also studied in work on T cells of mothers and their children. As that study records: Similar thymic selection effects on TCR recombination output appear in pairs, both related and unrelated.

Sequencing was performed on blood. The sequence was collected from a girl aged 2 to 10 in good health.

The CDR3 region is CASSLFTANSQETQYF. CDR3 in DNA: TGTGCCAGCAGTTTATTTACCGCGAACTCCCAAGAGACCCAGTACTTC. J is TRBJ2-5 and V is TRBV27; D call uncertain. This CDR3 has 16 residues. Germline V gene sequence: CDR1 MNHEY, CDR2 SMNVEV (reference sequence). The V gene lost 1 base and the J gene lost 1 base, with 13 bases spanning the gap.